The clone carrying this T cell receptor (beta chain) occurred a few times. Its antigen is unidentified. CDR3 size: 13 residues. V was cut by 4 bases and J by 6 bases, with 12 bases left in between. TCRdb passed the reads through MiXCR, listing each CDR3 protein once. This table holds some 920,000 distinct CDR3 sequences, more than 25% found once. These data belong to a study of T cell repertoires in cytomegalovirus infection. The chain combines TRBV12-3 or TRBV12-4 with TRBJ1-2; weak D call: TRBD1 (5 bases). Sequenced here: cultured CD8+ T cells from PBMCs, sampled from culture after CMV antigen stimulation. The source is a human donor in good health (CMV status not recorded). Some clones in this sample may be carry-over from other donors' samples. CDR3 coding DNA: TGTGCCAGCAGTTCGACAGTTGGTCATGGCTACACCTTC. Its translation: CASSSTVGHGYTF.